Each of the 15 T cell receptor beta chains below was sequenced from the same sample in a study of T cells in Graves' hyperthyroidism and ophthalmopathy. Amplification targeted TCR beta CDR3 regions from RNA transcripts. Using the HTBI primer set, a first-round RT-PCR was run on the TCR CDR3. Each CDR3 protein is one row after TCRdb ran MiXCR on the multiplex PCR reads. The sample consists of more than 350,000 distinct CDR3 sequences, 13% to 15% of them appearing once. Sequencing input: blood. All receptors derive from a woman in her thirties with Graves' ophthalmopathy.

The chain employs TRBV27 and TRBJ2-5, with D tentatively TRBD2 (6 bases). Looked up from germline, CDR1 is MNHEY and CDR2 is SMNVEV (reference sequence). The CDR3 is made up of 16 amino acids. Trimming pared 8 bases from V and 0 bases from J, leaving 19 bases between. This CDR3 is CASSPLADPYQETQYF. CDR3 DNA sequence: TGTGCCAGCTCCCCCTTAGCGGACCCGTACCAAGAGACCCAGTACTTC.

The chain links TRBV12-3 or TRBV12-4 to TRBJ1-3; D not resolved. V was pared by 2 bases and J by 0 bases, with 14 bases between. This CDR3 is 17 amino acids long. The DNA of the CDR3 is TGTGCCAGCAGTTTAAACGTTTTAGGAGGCTCTGGAAACACCATATATTTT. Protein sequence: CASSLNVLGGSGNTIYF.

This clonotype was seen repeatedly, ten times or more. The chain uses TRBV9 and TRBJ2-2; 9 positions agree with TRBD1. The V segment lost 3 bases and the J segment 3 bases; nucleotides outside the gene matches: 3. CDR3 length: 15 amino acids. Per the germline V gene, CDR1 is SGDLS and CDR2 is YYNGEE. CDR3 loop: CASSGTGADTGELFF. As DNA, the CDR3 is TGTGCCAGCAGCGGGACAGGGGCGGACACCGGGGAGCTGTTTTTT.

As concerns this clonotype: At one end the junction does not follow the germline gene, possibly because of a read error. V usage is TRBV6-4 and J usage is TRBJ2-2; 9 nucleotides align to TRBD1. The CDR3 covers 16 residues. CDR1 and CDR2 (germline): MRHNA, SNTAGT. CDR3 region: CASSLTPGQGSGELVF. The CDR3 bases are TGTGCCAGCAGTCTGACACCGGGACAGGGTTCCGGGGAGCTGGTTTTT.

This chain links TRBV5-8 with TRBJ2-7; perhaps TRBD2 as D (6 bases). Germline V gives CDR1 SGHTS, CDR2 YDEGEE. The CDR3 is made up of 17 amino acids. Trimming removed 0 bases at V and 0 bases at J, with 16 bases between. CDR3: CASSLGPKAGPSYEQYF. In DNA form, the CDR3 reads TGTGCCAGCAGCTTGGGGCCCAAGGCGGGACCCTCCTACGAGCAGTACTTC.

This clonotype was seen many times. V usage is TRBV20-1 and J usage is TRBJ1-1; maybe TRBD1 (5 bases). Looked up from germline, CDR1 is DFQATT and CDR2 is SNEGSKA (reference sequence). The CDR3 loop spans 13 amino acids. The V and J ends lost 1 base and 5 bases respectively, with 11 bases between them. CDR3 DNA: TGCAGTGCTAGAGGGGGCCTCCCAACTGAAGCTTTCTTT. It encodes CSARGGLPTEAFF.

This clonotype was seen many times. The V call is TRBV14, the J call TRBJ2-3, with 8 bases identical to TRBD2. The CDR3 sequence is 16 residues long. The V gene's germline CDR1 is SGHDN and CDR2 FVKESK. Trimming took 4 bases from V and 5 from J; bases not matched to a gene: 11. In DNA, the CDR3 is TGTGCCAGCAGCCCGTCCGGGGGGGTAACACGAGATACGCAGTATTTT. Translated: CASSPSGGVTRDTQYF.

Remarks on this clonotype: A read error is possible here, since a much larger clone lies one base away. The J gene is TRBJ2-1, the V gene TRBV11-3, with a tentative D call TRBD1 (6 bases). The germline V and J ends were trimmed by 5 bases and 10 bases, with 36 bases remaining between them. The CDR3 spans 20 residues. CDR1 and CDR2 from the germline V gene are SGHNT and YENEEA. The CDR3 loop is CASSANRDTGGPQNGKEQFF. CDR3 coding DNA: TGTGCCAGCAGCGCAAACCGGGACACCGGCGGGCCCCAGAATGGCAAGGAGCAGTTCTTC.

This clonotype appeared many times. The chain uses TRBV12-3 or TRBV12-4 and TRBJ2-1, with a possible D match to TRBD1 (5 bases). This CDR3 is built from 16 residues. Trimming cost V 5 bases and J 0 bases, with 14 bases left between them. CDR3 coding DNA: TGTGCCAGCAGTAGGTGGGGCCTTCGCTCCTACAATGAGCAGTTCTTC. Amino acids: CASSRWGLRSYNEQFF.

In this sample, this clonotype turned up many times. The chain joins TRBV12-5 to TRBJ2-1; D may be TRBD1 or TRBD2 (5 bases each). The CDR3 runs to 14 residues. The germline V and J ends were trimmed by 3 bases and 8 bases, with 14 bases remaining between them. Germline lookup yields CDR1 LGHNT and CDR2 FRNRAP. CDR3 nucleotides: TGTGCTAGTGGTTTCGAGGGTTGGGGCGATGAGCAGTTCTTC. Amino acid sequence: CASGFEGWGDEQFF.

This clonotype was detected many times. J is TRBJ1-5 and V is TRBV10-2; no reliable D call. The CDR3 runs to 12 residues. Trimming cost V 0 bases and J 7 bases, with 4 bases left between them. Germline CDR1 and CDR2: WSHSY and SAAADI. The CDR3 DNA follows: TGCGCCAGCAGTGAGTCGGGGCAGCCCCAGCATTTT. Protein sequence: CASSESGQPQHF.

This clonotype was seen many times. The rearrangement uses TRBV10-3 and TRBJ2-2; the D is unclear. Germline-derived CDR1 and CDR2 are ENHRY and SYGVKD. This CDR3 spans 14 amino acids. Trimming stripped 8 bases from V and 0 bases from J, with 10 bases between. The CDR3 DNA is TGTGCCATCCCCCTGGGATCGAACACCGGGGAGCTGTTTTTT. It specifies CAIPLGSNTGELFF.

This clonotype was counted at least ten times. The genes are TRBV27 and TRBJ2-3, with 16 bases that match TRBD2. Germline assignment: CDR1 MNHEY and CDR2 SMNVEV (reference sequence). V lost 6 bases and J lost 5; bases outside the gene matches: 8. The CDR3 is made up of 17 amino acids. The CDR3 coding sequence is TGTGCCAGCAGGCATATCGGGACTAGCGGGGGGGGAGATACGCAGTATTTT. Amino acids: CASRHIGTSGGGDTQYF.

In its sample, this clonotype was seen many times. The chain employs TRBV28 and TRBJ1-1; D is undetermined. This CDR3 is built from 12 residues. The ends were cut back, 2 bases at V and 11 bases at J, with 12 bases in the middle. The germline V gene encodes CDR1 MDHEN and CDR2 SYDVKM. The CDR3, as DNA: TGTGCCAGCAGTTTACTGTCAGGTCGGGCTTTCTTT. It translates to CASSLLSGRAFF.

This clonotype showed up many times. The V gene is TRBV7-8, the J gene TRBJ1-5; D is ambiguous. V was shortened by 3 bases and J by 2 bases, with 5 bases between the two germline ends. The CDR3 loop spans 13 amino acids. The germline V gene encodes CDR1 SGHVS and CDR2 FQNEAQ. This CDR3 is CASSFSGNQPQHF. Here the CDR3 DNA reads TGTGCCAGCAGCTTCTCGGGCAATCAGCCCCAGCATTTT. The full variable domain, completed using reference TRBV7-8 and TRBJ1-5, is GAGVSQSPRYKVAKRGQDVALRCDPISGHVSLFWYQQALGQGPEFLTYFQNEAQLDKSGLPSDRFFAERPEGSVSTLKIQRTQQEDSAVYLCASSFSGNQPQHFGDGTRLSIL.